The 26 T cell receptor beta chains in this list originate from one sample, sequenced in a study of blood T cells in healthy people across ages. Primed by a sample-barcoded 5' primer and a J-beta primer mix, a second PCR proceeded for roughly 7 to 12 cycles. TCRdb recomputed calls from the 5' RACE reads with MiXCR, one row per CDR3 protein. This sample has about 1.1 million distinct CDR3 sequences; about two fifths occur once, and the top ten carry around 13%. Sequenced material: blood. The receptors derive from a man aged 18 to 29 in good health.

This clonotype was picked up many times. The rearrangement links TRBV29-1 to TRBJ2-1, with D possibly being TRBD2 (7 bases). Germline V lookup: CDR1 SQVTM, CDR2 ANQGSEA. This CDR3 region has 12 residues. The germline V and J ends were trimmed by 6 bases and 7 bases, with 13 bases remaining between them. The CDR3, as DNA: TGCAGCGTGAGGGAGGGGGGGAATGAGCAGTTCTTC. The encoded protein is CSVREGGNEQFF.

This clonotype has a handful of counts. The rearrangement uses TRBV7-2 and TRBJ1-2; tentative D call: TRBD1 (6 bases). Germline V gene lookup returns CDR1 SGHTA and CDR2 FQGNSA. V gave up 2 bases and J gave up 2 bases, with 15 bases separating them. This CDR3 is 16 amino acids long. CDR3: CASSLTGQNPNYGYTF. In DNA form, the CDR3 reads TGTGCCAGCAGCTTAACCGGACAGAATCCGAACTATGGCTACACCTTC.

As for this clonotype: Sequence at one end of the junction differs from germline and may be a read error. The V and J genes are TRBV12-3 or TRBV12-4 and TRBJ1-1; D may be TRBD1 (5 bases). The CDR3 contains 13 residues. The CDR3 region is CASSPPGPTETFF. CDR3 DNA sequence: TGTGCCAGCAGTCCCCCGGGGCCCACTGAAACTTTCTTT.

This chain uses TRBV9 with TRBJ2-2; 10 bases are a match to TRBD1. V was pared by 3 bases and J by 1 base, with 3 bases of the junction left unmatched. Germline V gene lookup returns CDR1 SGDLS and CDR2 YYNGEE. This CDR3 region has 16 residues. The CDR3 sequence is CASSAGTGENTGELFF. CDR3 nucleotides: TGTGCCAGCAGCGCCGGGACAGGGGAGAACACCGGGGAGCTGTTTTTT.

The J gene is TRBJ1-5, the V gene TRBV7-9; maybe TRBD1 (5 bases). CDR3 length: 16 amino acids. The germline V gene encodes CDR1 SEHNR and CDR2 FQNEAQ (reference sequence). V was pared by 3 bases and J by 3 bases, with 15 bases between. CDR3 coding DNA: TGTGCCAGCAGCTTTGACAGAATAAGTTCCAATCAGCCCCAGCATTTT. It codes for CASSFDRISSNQPQHF.

V is TRBV6-1 and J is TRBJ1-2, with unresolved D. The CDR3 length is 18 residues. V was shortened by 5 bases and J by 0 bases, with 22 bases between the two germline ends. Per the germline V gene, CDR1 is MNHNS and CDR2 is SASEGT. The CDR3 DNA is TGTGCCAGCAGTAAGACTGGGTCTCTCCATGGAGCTAACTATGGCTACACCTTC. It specifies CASSKTGSLHGANYGYTF.

The table lists this clonotype with a few counts. The J gene is TRBJ2-3, the V gene TRBV2; D is unresolved. Germline V gene lookup returns CDR1 SNHLY and CDR2 FYNNEI. The CDR3 runs 16 residues. V was clipped by 1 base and J by 3 bases, with 14 bases between them. The CDR3 is CASSEGSGTQTDTQYF. CDR3 in DNA: TGTGCCAGCAGTGAAGGGTCAGGCACCCAAACAGATACGCAGTATTTT.

The chain uses TRBV12-3 or TRBV12-4 and TRBJ1-3; D may be TRBD1 (5 bases). V lost 7 bases and J 2 bases, leaving 15 bases between the germline ends. The CDR3 is 15 amino acids. The CDR3 region has the DNA TGTGCCAGCACCACAAGCGGGACGGCTGGAAACACCATATATTTT. This sequence encodes CASTTSGTAGNTIYF.

The rearrangement links TRBV5-8 to TRBJ2-7; D tentatively reads TRBD1 or TRBD2 (6 bases each). Per the germline V gene, CDR1 is SGHTS and CDR2 is YDEGEE. V lost 6 bases, J lost 0 bases, and 19 bases lay in between. The CDR3 contains 16 residues. The CDR3 bases are TGTGCCAGCACCCTGGACGGGGGCCTTATCTCCTACGAGCAGTACTTC. This translates into CASTLDGGLISYEQYF.

The chain recombines TRBV12-3 or TRBV12-4 with TRBJ2-7; D call uncertain. V was shortened by 4 bases and J by 0 bases, with 7 bases between the two germline ends. CDR3 length: 13 residues. CDR3 residues: CASSSPDSYEQYF. The CDR3, as DNA: TGTGCCAGCAGTTCTCCCGACTCCTACGAGCAGTACTTC.

The genes are TRBV7-2 and TRBJ1-2, with TRBD1 identical over 8 bases. The CDR3 runs to 15 residues. The V gene's germline CDR1 is SGHTA and CDR2 FQGNSA. The ends lost 1 base at V and 8 bases at J; junction bases unmatched: 9. The CDR3 DNA is TGTGCCAGCAGCTTAGGAGGCACAGGGGGAAGCGGCTACACCTTC. This codes for CASSLGGTGGSGYTF.

The chain is built from TRBV20-1 and TRBJ2-5; D perhaps matches TRBD2 (6 bases). CDR1 and CDR2 from the germline V gene are DFQATT and SNEGSKA (reference sequence). Trimming took off 6 bases at V and 2 bases at J, with 13 bases between the two ends. This CDR3 region has 13 residues. The CDR3 spells CSAPGLLQETQYF. CDR3 in DNA: TGCAGTGCCCCCGGACTATTACAAGAGACCCAGTACTTC.

There are a few counts of this clonotype. This sequence joins TRBV5-1 and TRBJ1-2; D is undetermined. From germline, CDR1 is SGHRS and CDR2 YFSETQ. The V end lost 2 bases, the J end lost 2 bases, and 19 bases lay between the germline ends. This CDR3 has 17 amino acids. The CDR3 is CASSFSPRGRTNYGYTF. In nucleotides, the CDR3 is TGCGCCAGCAGCTTCAGTCCCAGAGGTCGTACCAACTATGGCTACACCTTC.

V and J are TRBV7-2 and TRBJ1-5, with 7 bases lining up with TRBD1. The V and J ends lost 5 bases and 1 base, in that order; junction bases with no gene match: 11. Germline loops: CDR1 SGHTA, CDR2 FQGNSA. This CDR3 region has 17 residues. In nucleotides, the CDR3 is TGTGCCAGCAGCCCAAATACGGGACAGATAAGCAATCAGCCCCAGCATTTT. Translated: CASSPNTGQISNQPQHF.

This chain uses TRBV7-2 with TRBJ2-3, with 9 bases identical to TRBD1. CDR3 length: 16 residues. In germline, CDR1 is SGHTA, CDR2 FQGNSA. With 3 bases clipped from V and 3 bases from J, the junction kept 7 bases outside the gene matches. CDR3: CASSFEPGTGTDTQYF. The CDR3 nucleotides read TGTGCCAGCAGCTTTGAACCCGGGACAGGGACAGATACGCAGTATTTT.

This rearrangement joins TRBV6-2 or TRBV6-3 to TRBJ2-7; D remains unclear. Trimming pared 10 bases from V and 3 bases from J, leaving 13 bases between. CDR1 MNHEY and CDR2 SVGEGT come from the germline V gene. The CDR3 spans 12 residues. The CDR3 region has the DNA TGTGCCACGGCGATCGAGAGCTACGAGCAGTACTTC. Protein product: CATAIESYEQYF.

The genes are TRBV7-9 and TRBJ2-3; D assignment may be TRBD1 or TRBD2 (5 bases each). The CDR3 spans 12 residues. V was pared by 6 bases and J by 6 bases, with 10 bases between. The germline gives CDR1 SEHNR, CDR2 FQNEAQ (reference sequence). In nucleotides, the CDR3 is TGTGCCAGCAGGAGAGGGGAGGATACGCAGTATTTT. It translates to CASRRGEDTQYF.

The CDR3 coding sequence is TGCGCCAGCAGCGGAACGGGGGGGCAGAGTGAAAAACTGTTTTTT. This encodes CASSGTGGQSEKLFF. The rearrangement links TRBV5-1 to TRBJ1-4; perhaps TRBD1 as D (6 bases). CDR1 SGHRS and CDR2 YFSETQ come from the germline V gene. Trimming took off 4 bases at V and 7 bases at J, with 17 bases between the two ends. CDR3 length equals 15 residues.

Comments on this clonotype: Germline and junction disagree at one end, which may indicate a read error. The chain combines TRBV7-2 with TRBJ2-1; 11 nucleotides match TRBD2. This CDR3 spans 16 amino acids. Per the germline V gene, CDR1 is SGHTA and CDR2 is FQGNSA. CDR3 protein: CASSLWGTSGYSEQFF. The DNA for the CDR3 is TGTGCCAGCAGCTTGTGGGGGACTAGCGGATACAGTGAGCAGTTCTTC. The full variable domain, rest sourced from reference TRBV7-2 and TRBJ2-1, is GAGVSQSPSNKVTEKGKDVELRCDPISGHTALYWYRQSLGQGLEFLIYFQGNSAPDKSGLPSDRFSAERTGGSVSTLTIQRTQQEDSAVYLCASSLWGTSGYSEQFFGPGTRLTVL.

This clonotype was observed a handful of times. This chain joins TRBV27 and TRBJ2-1, with TRBD2 as a possible D gene (5 bases). V lost 7 bases and J lost 6, with 19 bases in between. Per germline, CDR1 MNHEY and CDR2 SMNVEV (reference sequence). The CDR3 is 15 amino acids. The CDR3 sequence is CASNSRGLRPNEQFF. DNA of the CDR3: TGTGCCAGCAACTCCCGAGGACTGCGGCCCAATGAGCAGTTCTTC.

The V call is TRBV4-1, the J call TRBJ2-1; 8 positions agree with TRBD2. The J call may be mistaken, given a closer DNA end match to TRBJ2-7. Germline-derived CDR1 and CDR2 are MGHRA and YSYEKL. CDR3 size: 17 residues. In DNA form, the CDR3 reads TGCGCCAGCAGCCAAGGAGCAACTAGCGGCTCCTACAATGAGCAGTACTTC. The encoded protein is CASSQGATSGSYNEQYF.

The J gene is TRBJ1-4, the V gene TRBV7-9, with D possibly TRBD1 on 6 matching bases. The germline V gene has CDR1 SEHNR and CDR2 FQNEAQ (reference sequence). The CDR3 consists of 18 residues. V was cut by 3 bases and J by 7 bases, with 24 bases left in between. For the CDR3, the DNA is TGTGCCAGCAGCTTCCCCGTCCGCGCCTCAGGGGATCGTGAAAAACTGTTTTTT. Protein: CASSFPVRASGDREKLFF.

There are a few counts of this clonotype. The chain is built from TRBV9 and TRBJ1-1; the D is unclear. CDR1 is SGDLS and CDR2 is YYNGEE in the germline V gene. The CDR3 spans 14 residues. V was clipped by 1 base and J by 1 base, with 8 bases between them. This chain's CDR3 is CASSVRPTNTEAFF. In nucleotides, the CDR3 is TGTGCCAGCAGCGTAAGGCCCACGAACACTGAAGCTTTCTTT.

Only a few counts were recorded for this clonotype. V gene TRBV11-2 combines with J gene TRBJ2-5; D may be TRBD1 or TRBD2 (6 bases each). The CDR3 length is 14 residues. The germline V and J ends were trimmed by 5 bases and 4 bases, with 14 bases remaining between them. Germline CDR1 reads SGHAT; CDR2 reads FQNNGV. CDR3 residues: CASSASRGPETQYF. In DNA, the CDR3 is TGTGCCAGCAGCGCAAGCCGGGGGCCAGAGACCCAGTACTTC.

This rearrangement joins TRBV5-5 to TRBJ1-4; D unclear. Germline V gene data show CDR1 as SGHKS and CDR2 as YYEKEE (reference sequence). This CDR3 comprises 15 residues. The V end lost 4 bases, the J end lost 5 bases, and 15 bases lay between the germline ends. As DNA, the CDR3 is TGTGCCAGCAGCGCGGGAGGGTGGTCGAATGAAAAACTGTTTTTT. It codes for CASSAGGWSNEKLFF.

This clonotype came up a few times. The V gene is TRBV6-2 or TRBV6-3, the J gene TRBJ1-1, with D unresolved. V lost 5 bases and J 4 bases, leaving 8 bases between the germline ends. The CDR3 length is 12 residues. Looked up from germline, CDR1 is MNHEY and CDR2 is SVGEGT. CDR3 DNA: TGTGCCAGCAGTCCCTCTGGCACTGAAGCTTTCTTT. Translating it yields CASSPSGTEAFF.